The 14 T cell receptor beta chains below all came from one sample that was sequenced in a study of control samples from healthy donors and cancer patients (TCRdb year 2020). Library prep was done by the immunoSEQ multiplex PCR assay. Held by TCRdb, this immuneACCESS table contains in-frame sequences only and omits some clones. Under half of the omission traces to an unresolved V gene where checked; the cause of the rest is unknown. The sample table holds 75,000 to 90,000 clones, of which 70% to 90% were seen once. The top ten constitute roughly 6.7% of the sample. Sequencing was done on a sample of blood. These TCRs come from a man aged 45 to 65 in good health.

This clone turned up a few times. The chain joins TRBV11-2 to TRBJ1-5; D is ambiguous. Deletions cut 0 bases from V and 6 bases from J, with 9 bases between. This CDR3 comprises 14 residues. The germline V gene encodes CDR1 SGHAT and CDR2 FQNNGV. For the CDR3, the DNA is TGTGCCAGCAGCTTAGACCGAGTCCGTCAGCCCCAGCATTTT. This sequence encodes CASSLDRVRQPQHF.

The chain links TRBV6-1 to TRBJ1-3, with TRBD1 matching 7 bases. After removal of 2 bases from V and 1 base from J, the junction contained 8 bases not matched to a gene. The CDR3 is 17 residues long. Germline V gene data show CDR1 as MNHNS and CDR2 as SASEGT. This CDR3 is CASSESGQASSGNTIYF. The CDR3, as DNA: TGTGCCAGCAGTGAAAGTGGACAGGCGTCGTCTGGAAACACCATATATTTT.

This chain uses TRBV18 with TRBJ2-3; 10 nucleotides line up with TRBD2. The V gene end was trimmed by 3 bases and the J gene end by 5 bases; junction bases not matched to a gene: 8. The CDR3 runs to 16 residues. Germline-derived CDR1 and CDR2 are KGHSH and LQKENI. The CDR3 region is CASSPRGAGGIDTQYF. CDR3 sequence (DNA): TGTGCCAGCTCACCCCGAGGAGCGGGGGGGATAGATACGCAGTATTTT.

The rearrangement links TRBV7-2 to TRBJ1-5, with 7 bases matching TRBD1. This CDR3 comprises 14 residues. With 8 bases clipped from V and 4 bases from J, the junction kept 8 bases outside the gene matches. From germline, CDR1 is SGHTA and CDR2 FQGNSA. This CDR3 reads CASALVQGNQPQHF. As DNA, the CDR3 is TGTGCCAGCGCCCTGGTACAGGGGAATCAGCCCCAGCATTTT.

V and J are TRBV5-3 and TRBJ2-5; 12 positions match TRBD1. TRBV5-3 is flagged as an ORF with uncertain function. CDR3 length: 20 residues. V dropped 0 bases and J dropped 4; count of bases not matched to a gene: 16. The chain's CDR3 is CARSLDNRPGQGAVGETQYF. CDR3 sequence (DNA): TGTGCCAGAAGCTTGGACAATCGCCCGGGACAGGGGGCAGTGGGAGAGACCCAGTACTTC.

The V call is TRBV7-2, the J call TRBJ1-4; tentatively, D is TRBD1 (6 bases). Looked up from germline, CDR1 is SGHTA and CDR2 is FQGNSA. V shed 3 bases and J shed 3 bases, with 11 bases lying between them. The CDR3 loop spans 15 amino acids. The CDR3 region has the DNA TGTGCCAGCAGCTTGGGGGGCTATGCTAATGAAAAACTGTTTTTT. Its protein product is CASSLGGYANEKLFF.

This clone was observed a single time. The CDR3 DNA reads TGTGCCAGCAGTTTAGGCCGCCCGGGACAGCGGATGAACACTGAAGCTTTCTTT. The encoded protein is CASSLGRPGQRMNTEAFF. The V and J genes are TRBV27 and TRBJ1-1; 7 bases match TRBD1. The germline V gene has CDR1 MNHEY and CDR2 SMNVEV (reference sequence). The CDR3 is 18 residues long. After removal of 2 bases from V and 0 bases from J, the junction contained 12 bases not matched to a gene.

The CDR3 sequence: CASSQWRGDSTTQETQYF. The CDR3 nucleotides are TGTGCCAGCAGCCAGTGGAGAGGGGACAGCACTACCCAAGAGACCCAGTACTTC. The rearrangement joins TRBV3-1 (or the pseudogene TRBV3-2) to TRBJ2-5; 7 nucleotides align to TRBD1. The V gene end was trimmed by 3 bases and the J gene end by 1 base; junction bases not matched to a gene: 14. The length of the CDR3 is 18 residues. CDR1 is LGHDT, CDR2 YNNKEL, per germline (reference sequence).

The chain is built from TRBV4-1 and TRBJ2-2; TRBD1 matches 10 bases. The germline V gene encodes CDR1 MGHRA and CDR2 YSYEKL. V was pared by 6 bases and J by 4 bases, with 5 bases of the junction left unmatched. The CDR3 has 15 amino acids. CDR3 region: CASSFGTGVTGELFF. For the CDR3, the DNA is TGCGCCAGCAGTTTCGGGACAGGGGTCACCGGGGAGCTGTTTTTT.

The chain joins TRBV4-1 to TRBJ2-3; 12 nucleotides align to TRBD2. Germline trimming cut 6 bases from V and 5 bases from J; bases unmatched to any gene: 15. Germline CDR1 is MGHRA and CDR2 is YSYEKL. This CDR3 has 18 amino acids. CDR3 region: CASRKTLLAGGPRDTQYF. In DNA, the CDR3 is TGCGCCAGCAGAAAAACACTCCTAGCGGGGGGGCCCCGAGATACGCAGTATTTT.

The V gene is TRBV28, the J gene TRBJ1-1; D unclear. Between the trimmed V and J ends, which lost 3 bases and 3 bases, there was a span of 5 bases. The CDR3 consists of 12 residues. CDR1 and CDR2 (germline): MDHEN, SYDVKM. CDR3 DNA sequence: TGTGCCAGCAGTTTTCGGGACACTGAAGCTTTCTTT. Protein product: CASSFRDTEAFF.

The V and J genes are TRBV4-2 and TRBJ2-7; perhaps TRBD1 as D (6 bases). The V end lost 0 bases, the J end lost 3 bases, and 15 bases lay between the germline ends. Germline lookup yields CDR1 LGHNA and CDR2 YNFKEQ. CDR3 size: 16 residues. The CDR3 loop is CASSQDHLLGGYEQYF. CDR3 DNA: TGTGCCAGCAGCCAAGATCATTTGTTAGGGGGCTACGAGCAGTACTTC.

The rearrangement links TRBV3-1 (or the pseudogene TRBV3-2) to TRBJ2-5, with 8 bases that match TRBD1. The ends lost 4 bases at V and 4 bases at J; junction bases unmatched: 14. Germline CDR1 reads LGHDT; CDR2 reads YNNKEL (reference sequence). CDR3 length: 17 amino acids. The CDR3: CASSRAQGAVSGETQYF. In nucleotides, the CDR3 is TGTGCCAGCAGCCGGGCGCAGGGGGCAGTTAGTGGAGAGACCCAGTACTTC.

The chain links TRBV2 to TRBJ1-5; D possibly corresponds to TRBD1 (5 bases). The CDR3 has 13 amino acids. Deletions cut 3 bases from V and 3 bases from J, with 6 bases between. The V gene's germline CDR1 is SNHLY and CDR2 FYNNEI. CDR3 DNA: TGTGCCAGCAGTGAGACAGTCAATCAGCCCCAGCATTTT. Encoded protein: CASSETVNQPQHF.